This is a list of T cell receptor beta chains from one sample in a study of blood T cell repertoires in COVID-19. The method was immunoSEQ multiplex PCR; TCRdb's version includes in-frame clones alone and lacks a portion of them. This sample carries 120,000 or so clones, about 85% of them seen once, and the ten largest clones take approximately 6.6%. The source material was peripheral blood. These receptors all stem from a man of 80 years or more with active or convalescent COVID-19. CDR3s include the opening cysteine and the closing phenylalanine or tryptophan. Each record gives: J gene, clone size, D gene, V gene, CDR3 DNA, CDR3 protein. A D gene is named only where the DNA matches it firmly. Expanded clones are given a class, and other clones once, few, many or no size at all.

>TRBJ1-2|once|-|TRBV14
TGTGCCAGCAGCCACGGGACAAGCTATGGCTACACCTTC
CASSHGTSYGYTF
>TRBJ1-2|-|TRBD1|TRBV18
TGTGCCAGCTCACCGCCCGGACAGGGGCGGAGAGGCTACACCTTC
CASSPPGQGRRGYTF
>TRBJ2-5|-|TRBD2|TRBV6-5
TGTGCCACCCGGGGCGGGGGGAAGGAGACCCAGTACTTC
CATRGGGKETQYF
>TRBJ1-2|-|-|TRBV12-3/TRBV12-4
TGTGCCAGCACCTATGGGGGGTATGGCTACACCTTC
CASTYGGYGYTF
>TRBJ1-2|-|-|TRBV7-3
TGTGCCAGCAGCTTAACCGGACAGAACTATGGCTACACCTTC
CASSLTGQNYGYTF
>TRBJ1-1|-|TRBD1|TRBV6-6
TGTGCCAGCAGTAAAGACAGGGGGCGTGGGAACACTGAAGCTTTCTTT
CASSKDRGRGNTEAFF
>TRBJ2-7|-|TRBD1|TRBV11-3
TGTGCCAGCAGCTCTCAGGGGGAAACCTACGAGCAGTACTTC
CASSSQGETYEQYF
>TRBJ1-2|-|TRBD1|TRBV28
TGTGCCAGCAGAAGGGACAGCGCTAACTATGGCTACACCTTC
CASRRDSANYGYTF
>TRBJ1-5|few|TRBD1|TRBV5-1
TGCGCCAGCAGCTTGGGGACAGGGGTCAATCAGCCCCAGCATTTT
CASSLGTGVNQPQHF
>TRBJ1-2|few|-|TRBV5-1
TGCGCCAGCAGGGAGGGCAACTATGGCTACACCTTC
CASREGNYGYTF
>TRBJ2-5|-|-|TRBV5-5
TGTGCCAGCAGCGTGCGGGGGACAAGGGAGGAGACCCAGTACTTC
CASSVRGTREETQYF
>TRBJ2-7|-|TRBD1|TRBV7-9
TGTGCCAGCAGCTTACCCAGCCGGTTGGACAGGGGTTCCTACGAGCAGTACTTC
CASSLPSRLDRGSYEQYF
>TRBJ2-3|-|-|TRBV18
TGTGCCAGCTCACGAGAAGAACAGATCACAGATACGCAGTATTTT
CASSREEQITDTQYF
>TRBJ1-6|once|-|TRBV20-1
TGCAGTGCTAGTTTCCAGGGTCTTGATTCACCCCTCCACTTT
CSASFQGLDSPLHF
>TRBJ1-2|-|TRBD1|TRBV5-1
TGCGCCAGCAGCTGGGGGGACAGGGGCGCTGGCTACACCTTC
CASSWGDRGAGYTF
>TRBJ1-6|-|TRBD1|TRBV5-6
TGTGCCAGCAGCTTCGGACAGGGGAACGCAAGGGCACCCCTCCACTTT
CASSFGQGNARAPLHF
>TRBJ2-7|-|-|TRBV4-1
TGCGCCAGCAGCCAGGGCGTCCCAACCTACGAGCAGTACTTC
CASSQGVPTYEQYF
>TRBJ2-5|-|TRBD1|TRBV27
TGTGCCAGCAGTTTATCGAAAACCCGACAGGGGGCTGGAGAGACCCAGTACTTC
CASSLSKTRQGAGETQYF
>TRBJ2-2|once|TRBD1|TRBV29-1
TGCAGCGTTGTAGGACAGGGGTTGGACACCGGGGAGCTGTTTTTT
CSVVGQGLDTGELFF
>TRBJ2-7|-|TRBD2|TRBV13
TGTGCCAGCAGCTTAGGGCTAGCGGCTCTCTACGAGCAGTACTTC
CASSLGLAALYEQYF
>TRBJ2-4|-|TRBD1|TRBV19
TGTGCCAGTAGTACCGACAGGGTCGCAGCCAAAAACATTCAGTACTTC
CASSTDRVAAKNIQYF
>TRBJ2-1|once|TRBD2|TRBV24-1
TGTGCCACCAGTGATCAAATTTCCGGGACTAACCACAATGAGCAGTTCTTC
CATSDQISGTNHNEQFF
>TRBJ1-4|-|-|TRBV7-9
TGTGCCAGCAGCTGGACCGGGCAGGGTGAAAAACTGTTTTTT
CASSWTGQGEKLFF
>TRBJ2-5|-|-|TRBV7-7
TGTGCCAGCAGCTTATTAGGAGGCTATCAAGAGACCCAGTACTTC
CASSLLGGYQETQYF